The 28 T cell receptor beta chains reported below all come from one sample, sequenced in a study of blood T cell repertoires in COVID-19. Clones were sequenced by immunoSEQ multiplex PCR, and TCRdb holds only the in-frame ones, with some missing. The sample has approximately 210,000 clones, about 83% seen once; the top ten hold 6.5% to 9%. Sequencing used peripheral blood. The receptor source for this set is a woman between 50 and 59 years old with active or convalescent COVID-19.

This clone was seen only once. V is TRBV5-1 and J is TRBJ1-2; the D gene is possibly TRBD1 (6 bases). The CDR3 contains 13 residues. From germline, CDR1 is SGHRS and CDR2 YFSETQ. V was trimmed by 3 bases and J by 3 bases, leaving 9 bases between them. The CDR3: CASSSGQYYGYTF. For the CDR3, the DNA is TGCGCCAGCAGCTCCGGACAGTACTATGGCTACACCTTC.

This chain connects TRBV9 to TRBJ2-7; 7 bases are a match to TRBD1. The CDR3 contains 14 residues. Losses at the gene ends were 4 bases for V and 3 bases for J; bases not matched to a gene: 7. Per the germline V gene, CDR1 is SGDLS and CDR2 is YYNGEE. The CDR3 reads CASSQGRDSYEQYF. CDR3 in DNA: TGTGCCAGCAGCCAGGGACGGGACAGCTACGAGCAGTACTTC. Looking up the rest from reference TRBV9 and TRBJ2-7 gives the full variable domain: DSGVTQTPKHLITATGQRVTLRCSPRSGDLSVYWYQQSLDQGLQFLIQYYNGEERAKGNILERFSAQQFPDLHSELNLSSLELGDSALYFCASSQGRDSYEQYFGPGTRLTVT.

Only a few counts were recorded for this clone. DNA for the CDR3: TGTGCCTGGAGTGCCGAGTTCGGGAACACCGGGGAGCTGTTTTTT. Translation: CAWSAEFGNTGELFF. The chain couples TRBV30 to TRBJ2-2; D gene uncertain. Germline V lookup: CDR1 GTSNPN, CDR2 SVGIG (reference sequence). Trimming removed 1 base at V and 1 base at J, with 10 bases between. The CDR3 has 15 residues.

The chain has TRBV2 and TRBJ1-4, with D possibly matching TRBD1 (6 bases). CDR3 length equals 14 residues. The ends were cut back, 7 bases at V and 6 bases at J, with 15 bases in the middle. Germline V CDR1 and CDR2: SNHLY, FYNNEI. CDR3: CASKSDRNYEKLFF. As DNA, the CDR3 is TGTGCCAGCAAATCGGACAGAAACTATGAAAAACTGTTTTTT.

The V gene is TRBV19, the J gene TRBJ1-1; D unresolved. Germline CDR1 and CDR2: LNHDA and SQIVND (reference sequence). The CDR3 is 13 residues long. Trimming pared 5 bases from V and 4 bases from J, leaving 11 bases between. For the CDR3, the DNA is TGTGCCAGTAGTGCGAGTAGGAGCACTGAAGCTTTCTTT. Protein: CASSASRSTEAFF.

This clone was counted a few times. CDR3 residues: CSASQDYGYTF. CDR3 DNA: TGCAGCGCCTCTCAGGATTATGGCTACACCTTC. This chain connects TRBV29-1 to TRBJ1-2; no clear D gene. The CDR3 is made up of 11 amino acids. V dropped 7 bases and J dropped 5 bases, with 11 bases sitting between them. The germline V gene has CDR1 SQVTM and CDR2 ANQGSEA.

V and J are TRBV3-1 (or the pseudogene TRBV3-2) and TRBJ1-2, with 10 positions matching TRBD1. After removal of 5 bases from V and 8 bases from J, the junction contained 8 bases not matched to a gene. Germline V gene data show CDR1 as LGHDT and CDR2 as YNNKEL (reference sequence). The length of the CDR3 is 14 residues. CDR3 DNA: TGTGCCAGCAGCGATACCGGGACAGGGGTAGGCTACACCTTC. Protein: CASSDTGTGVGYTF.

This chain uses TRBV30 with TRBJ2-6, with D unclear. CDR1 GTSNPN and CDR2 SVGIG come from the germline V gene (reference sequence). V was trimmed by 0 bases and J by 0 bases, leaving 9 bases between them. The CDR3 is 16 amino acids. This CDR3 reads CAWSVLRSSGANVLTF. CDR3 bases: TGTGCCTGGAGTGTACTACGGAGCTCTGGGGCCAACGTCCTGACTTTC.

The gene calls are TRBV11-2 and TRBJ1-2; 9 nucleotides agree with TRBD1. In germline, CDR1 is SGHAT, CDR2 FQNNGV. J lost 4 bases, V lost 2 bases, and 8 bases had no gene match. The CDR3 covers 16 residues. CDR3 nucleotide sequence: TGTGCCAGCAGCTTAAACAGGGGGCCCTTATCCTATGGCTACACCTTC. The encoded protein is CASSLNRGPLSYGYTF.

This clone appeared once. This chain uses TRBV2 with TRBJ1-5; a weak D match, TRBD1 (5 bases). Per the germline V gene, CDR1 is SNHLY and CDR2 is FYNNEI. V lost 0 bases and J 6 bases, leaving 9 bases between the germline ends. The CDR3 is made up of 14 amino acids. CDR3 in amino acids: CASSEAGAPQPQHF. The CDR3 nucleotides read TGTGCCAGCAGTGAAGCAGGGGCCCCTCAGCCCCAGCATTTT.

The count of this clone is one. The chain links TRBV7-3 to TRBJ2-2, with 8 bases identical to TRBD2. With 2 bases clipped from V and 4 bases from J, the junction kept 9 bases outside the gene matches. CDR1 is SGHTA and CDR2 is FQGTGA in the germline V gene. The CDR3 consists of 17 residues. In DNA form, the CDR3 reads TGTGCCAGCAGCTTATTCCGCGGGAGCGGGAGCACCGGGGAGCTGTTTTTT. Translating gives CASSLFRGSGSTGELFF. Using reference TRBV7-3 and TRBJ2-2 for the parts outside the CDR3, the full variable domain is GAGVSQTPSNKVTEKGKYVELRCDPISGHTALYWYRQSLGQGPEFLIYFQGTGAADDSGLPNDRFFAVRPEGSVSTLKIQRTERGDSAVYLCASSLFRGSGSTGELFFGEGSRLTVL.

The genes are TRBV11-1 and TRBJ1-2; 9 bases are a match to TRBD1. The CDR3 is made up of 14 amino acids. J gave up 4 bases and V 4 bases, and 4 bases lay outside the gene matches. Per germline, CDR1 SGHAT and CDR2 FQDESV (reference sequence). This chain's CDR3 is CASSSTGGSYGYTF. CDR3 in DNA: TGTGCCAGCAGCTCCACAGGGGGCAGCTATGGCTACACCTTC.

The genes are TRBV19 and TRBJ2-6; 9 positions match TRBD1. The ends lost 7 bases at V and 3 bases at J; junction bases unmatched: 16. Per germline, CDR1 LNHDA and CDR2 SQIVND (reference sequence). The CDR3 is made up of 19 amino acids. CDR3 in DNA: TGTGCCAGTAATTCGGACAGGGGAGGTTTACGGCATGGGGCCAACGTCCTGACTTTC. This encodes CASNSDRGGLRHGANVLTF.

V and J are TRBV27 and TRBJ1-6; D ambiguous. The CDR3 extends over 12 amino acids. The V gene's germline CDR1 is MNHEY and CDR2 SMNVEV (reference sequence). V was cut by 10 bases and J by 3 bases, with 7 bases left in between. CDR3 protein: CATGNYNSPLHF. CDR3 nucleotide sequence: TGTGCCACCGGGAACTATAATTCACCCCTCCACTTT.

The CDR3 DNA reads TGTGCCAGCAGGCTACAGGGGTCTAACTATGGCTACACCTTC. It is translated as CASRLQGSNYGYTF. The chain links TRBV6-5 to TRBJ1-2; 7 nucleotides match TRBD1. The germline V gene encodes CDR1 MNHEY and CDR2 SVGAGI. V dropped 6 bases and J dropped 0; count of bases not matched to a gene: 4. The length of the CDR3 is 14 residues.

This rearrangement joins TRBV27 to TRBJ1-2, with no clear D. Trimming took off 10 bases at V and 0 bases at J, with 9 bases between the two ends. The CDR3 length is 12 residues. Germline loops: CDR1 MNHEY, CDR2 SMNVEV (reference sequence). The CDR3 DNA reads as TGTGCCACTTGGAGGGCTAACTATGGCTACACCTTC. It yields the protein CATWRANYGYTF.

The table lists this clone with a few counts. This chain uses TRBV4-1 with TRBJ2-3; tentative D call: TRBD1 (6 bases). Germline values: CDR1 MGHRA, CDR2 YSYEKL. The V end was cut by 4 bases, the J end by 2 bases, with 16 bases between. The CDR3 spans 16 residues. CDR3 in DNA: TGCGCCAGCAGCCGACAAGACAGGAACCCCACAGATACGCAGTATTTT. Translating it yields CASSRQDRNPTDTQYF.

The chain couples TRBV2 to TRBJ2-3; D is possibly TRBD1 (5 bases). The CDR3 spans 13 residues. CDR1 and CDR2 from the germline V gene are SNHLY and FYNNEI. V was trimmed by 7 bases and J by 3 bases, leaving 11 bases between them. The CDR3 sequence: CASNNRQTDTQYF. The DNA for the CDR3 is TGTGCCAGCAACAACCGACAGACAGATACGCAGTATTTT.

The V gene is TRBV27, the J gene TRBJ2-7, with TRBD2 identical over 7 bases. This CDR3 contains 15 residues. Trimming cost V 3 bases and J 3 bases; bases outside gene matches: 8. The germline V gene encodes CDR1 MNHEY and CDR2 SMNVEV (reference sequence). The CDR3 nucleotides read TGTGCCAGCAGTTTTGACGCGGGAGTAAGCTACGAGCAGTACTTC. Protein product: CASSFDAGVSYEQYF.

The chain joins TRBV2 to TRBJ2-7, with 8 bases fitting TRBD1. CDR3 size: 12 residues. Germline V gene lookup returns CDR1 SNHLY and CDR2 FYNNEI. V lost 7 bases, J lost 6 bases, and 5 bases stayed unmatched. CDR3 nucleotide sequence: TGTGCCAGCACTAAGACAGGGGTCGAGCAGTACGTC. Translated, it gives CASTKTGVEQYV.

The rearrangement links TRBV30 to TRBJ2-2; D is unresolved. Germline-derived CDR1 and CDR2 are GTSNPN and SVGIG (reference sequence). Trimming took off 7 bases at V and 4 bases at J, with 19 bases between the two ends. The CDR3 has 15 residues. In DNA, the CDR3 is TGTGCCTACACCTCTAGTCGAACGAGCACCGGGGAGCTGTTTTTT. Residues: CAYTSSRTSTGELFF.

Written as DNA, the CDR3 is TGTGCCAGCAGCCAACAATGGAACAGCCCCTACGAGCAGTACTTC. Protein product: CASSQQWNSPYEQYF. The chain carries TRBV14 and TRBJ2-7; no clear D. Germline V gene sequence: CDR1 SGHDN, CDR2 FVKESK. Trimming cost V 2 bases and J 2 bases, with 13 bases left between them. The CDR3 extends over 15 amino acids. The variable domain in full, completed from reference TRBV14 and TRBJ2-7, reads EAGVTQFPSHSVIEKGQTVTLRCDPISGHDNLYWYRRVMGKEIKFLLHFVKESKQDESGMPNNRFLAERTGGTYSTLKVQPAELEDSGVYFCASSQQWNSPYEQYFGPGTRLTVT.

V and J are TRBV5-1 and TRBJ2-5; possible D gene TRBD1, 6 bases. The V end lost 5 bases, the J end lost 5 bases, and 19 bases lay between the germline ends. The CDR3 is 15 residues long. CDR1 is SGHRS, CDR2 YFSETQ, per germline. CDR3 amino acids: CASRLEQGFSETQYF. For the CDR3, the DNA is TGCGCCAGCAGACTTGAACAGGGTTTTTCGGAGACCCAGTACTTC.

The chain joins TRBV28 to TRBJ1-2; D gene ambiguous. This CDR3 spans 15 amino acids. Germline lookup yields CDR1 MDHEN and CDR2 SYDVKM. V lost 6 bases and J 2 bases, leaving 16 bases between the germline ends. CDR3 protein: CASSRSRDMNYGYTF. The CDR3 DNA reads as TGTGCCAGCAGCCGATCCCGGGATATGAACTATGGCTACACCTTC.

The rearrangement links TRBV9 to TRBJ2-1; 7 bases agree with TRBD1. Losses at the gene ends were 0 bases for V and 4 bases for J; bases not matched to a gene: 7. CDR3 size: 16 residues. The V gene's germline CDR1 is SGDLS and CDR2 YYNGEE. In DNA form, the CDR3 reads TGTGCCAGCAGCGTAGGGTTGGGGGACAGTTACAATGAGCAGTTCTTC. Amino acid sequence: CASSVGLGDSYNEQFF.

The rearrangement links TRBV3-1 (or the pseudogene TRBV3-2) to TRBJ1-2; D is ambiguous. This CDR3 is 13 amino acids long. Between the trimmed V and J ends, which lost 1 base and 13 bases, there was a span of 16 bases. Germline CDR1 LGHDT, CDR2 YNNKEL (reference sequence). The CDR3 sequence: CASSQVVGGDCTF. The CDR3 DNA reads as TGTGCCAGCAGCCAAGTAGTAGGAGGTGATTGCACCTTC.

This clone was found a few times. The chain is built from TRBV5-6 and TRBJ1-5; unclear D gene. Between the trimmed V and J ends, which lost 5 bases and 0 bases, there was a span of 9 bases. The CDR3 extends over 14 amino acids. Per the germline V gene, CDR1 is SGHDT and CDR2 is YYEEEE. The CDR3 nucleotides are TGTGCCAGCAGTTCTATTGGTAGCAATCAGCCCCAGCATTTT. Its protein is CASSSIGSNQPQHF.

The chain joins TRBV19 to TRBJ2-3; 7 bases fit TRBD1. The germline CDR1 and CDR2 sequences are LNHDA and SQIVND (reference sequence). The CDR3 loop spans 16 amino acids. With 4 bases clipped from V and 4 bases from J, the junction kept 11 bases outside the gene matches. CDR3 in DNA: TGTGCCAGTAGTAAACAGGGAAGGGGGCTGGCAGATACGCAGTATTTT. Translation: CASSKQGRGLADTQYF.